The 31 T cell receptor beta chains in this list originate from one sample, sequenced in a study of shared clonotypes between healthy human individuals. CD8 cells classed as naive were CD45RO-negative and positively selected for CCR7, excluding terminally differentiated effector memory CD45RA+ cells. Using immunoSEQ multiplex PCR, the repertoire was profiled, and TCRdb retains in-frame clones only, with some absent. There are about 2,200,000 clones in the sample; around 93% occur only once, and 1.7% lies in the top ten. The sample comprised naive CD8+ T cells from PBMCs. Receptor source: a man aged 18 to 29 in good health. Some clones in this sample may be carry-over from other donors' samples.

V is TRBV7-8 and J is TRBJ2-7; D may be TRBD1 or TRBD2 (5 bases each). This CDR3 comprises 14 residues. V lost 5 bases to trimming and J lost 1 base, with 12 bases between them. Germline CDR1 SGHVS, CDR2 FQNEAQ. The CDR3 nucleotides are TGTGCCAGCAGCATTCCGGGACGGTCCTACGAGCAGTACTTC. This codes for CASSIPGRSYEQYF.

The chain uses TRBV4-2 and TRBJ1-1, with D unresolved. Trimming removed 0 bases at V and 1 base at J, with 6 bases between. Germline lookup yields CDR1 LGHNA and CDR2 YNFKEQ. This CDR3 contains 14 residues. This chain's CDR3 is CASSQERWNTEAFF. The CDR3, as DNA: TGTGCCAGCAGCCAAGAGAGGTGGAACACTGAAGCTTTCTTT.

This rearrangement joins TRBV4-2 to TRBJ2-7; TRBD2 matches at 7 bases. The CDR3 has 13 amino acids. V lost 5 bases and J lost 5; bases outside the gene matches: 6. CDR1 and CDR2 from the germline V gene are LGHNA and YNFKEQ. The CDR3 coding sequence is TGTGCCAGCAGCTGGACTAGTGTGGACGAGCAGTACTTC. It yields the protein CASSWTSVDEQYF.

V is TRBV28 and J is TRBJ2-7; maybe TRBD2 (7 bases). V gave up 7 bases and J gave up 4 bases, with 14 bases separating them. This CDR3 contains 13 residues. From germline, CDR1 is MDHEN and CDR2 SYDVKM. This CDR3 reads CASIGGRGYEQYF. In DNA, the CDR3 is TGTGCCAGCATCGGGGGGAGGGGGTACGAGCAGTACTTC.

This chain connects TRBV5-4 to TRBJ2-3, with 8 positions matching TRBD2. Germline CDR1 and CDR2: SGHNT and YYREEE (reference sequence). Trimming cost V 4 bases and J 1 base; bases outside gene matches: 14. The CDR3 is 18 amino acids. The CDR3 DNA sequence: TGTGCCAGCAGCACCGAAGGCGGGAGGTGGTTCGGCACAGATACGCAGTATTTT. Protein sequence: CASSTEGGRWFGTDTQYF.

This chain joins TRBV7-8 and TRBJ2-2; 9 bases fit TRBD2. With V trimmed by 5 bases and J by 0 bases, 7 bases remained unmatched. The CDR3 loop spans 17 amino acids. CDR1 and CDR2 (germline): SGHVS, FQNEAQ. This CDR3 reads CASSPQLAGPNTGELFF. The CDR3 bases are TGTGCCAGCAGCCCCCAGCTAGCGGGACCGAACACCGGGGAGCTGTTTTTT. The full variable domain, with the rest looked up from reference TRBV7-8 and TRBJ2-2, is GAGVSQSPRYKVAKRGQDVALRCDPISGHVSLFWYQQALGQGPEFLTYFQNEAQLDKSGLPSDRFFAERPEGSVSTLKIQRTQQEDSAVYLCASSPQLAGPNTGELFFGEGSRLTVL.

The CDR3 protein is CASRIQEGPYNEQFF. CDR3 in DNA: TGTGCCAGCAGGATCCAGGAGGGCCCCTACAATGAGCAGTTCTTC. The V gene is TRBV28, the J gene TRBJ2-1; perhaps TRBD2 as D (6 bases). The CDR3 is 15 residues long. Per germline, CDR1 MDHEN and CDR2 SYDVKM. Trimming shortened V by 6 bases and J by 2 bases, and 14 bases separated the two germline ends.

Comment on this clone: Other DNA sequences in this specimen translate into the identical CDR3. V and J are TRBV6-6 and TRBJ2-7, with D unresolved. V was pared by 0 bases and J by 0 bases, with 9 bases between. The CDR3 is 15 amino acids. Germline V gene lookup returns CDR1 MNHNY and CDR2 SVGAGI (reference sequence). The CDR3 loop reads CASSYSASGSYEQYF. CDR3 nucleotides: TGTGCCAGCAGTTACTCGGCGTCGGGCTCCTACGAGCAGTACTTC.

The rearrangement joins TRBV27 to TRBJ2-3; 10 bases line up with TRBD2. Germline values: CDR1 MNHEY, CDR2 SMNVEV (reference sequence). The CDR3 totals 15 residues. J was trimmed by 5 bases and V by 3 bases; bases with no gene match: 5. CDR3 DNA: TGTGCCAGCAGTTTGACTAGCGGGCATCTAGATACGCAGTATTTT. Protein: CASSLTSGHLDTQYF.

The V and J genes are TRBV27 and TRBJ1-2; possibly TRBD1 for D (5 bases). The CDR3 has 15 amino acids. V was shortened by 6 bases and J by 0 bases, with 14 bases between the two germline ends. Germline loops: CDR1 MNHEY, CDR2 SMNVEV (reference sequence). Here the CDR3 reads CASRQTDTPNYGYTF. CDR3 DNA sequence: TGTGCCAGCAGGCAGACGGACACTCCTAACTATGGCTACACCTTC.

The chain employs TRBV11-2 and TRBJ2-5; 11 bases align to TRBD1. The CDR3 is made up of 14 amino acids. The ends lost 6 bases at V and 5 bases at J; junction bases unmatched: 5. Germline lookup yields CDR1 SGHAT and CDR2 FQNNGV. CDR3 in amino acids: CASRDRGPRETQYF. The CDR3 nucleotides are TGTGCCAGCAGGGACAGGGGGCCGCGGGAGACCCAGTACTTC. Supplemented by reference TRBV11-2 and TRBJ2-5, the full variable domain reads EAGVAQSPRYKIIEKRQSVAFWCNPISGHATLYWYQQILGQGPKLLIQFQNNGVVDDSQLPKDRFSAERLKGVDSTLKIQPAKLEDSAVYLCASRDRGPRETQYFGPGTRLLVL.

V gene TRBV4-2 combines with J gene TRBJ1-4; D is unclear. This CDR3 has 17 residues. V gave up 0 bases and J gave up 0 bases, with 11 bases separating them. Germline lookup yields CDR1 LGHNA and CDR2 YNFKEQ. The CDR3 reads CASSQDGDHSTNEKLFF. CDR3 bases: TGTGCCAGCAGCCAAGACGGAGACCACTCAACTAATGAAAAACTGTTTTTT.

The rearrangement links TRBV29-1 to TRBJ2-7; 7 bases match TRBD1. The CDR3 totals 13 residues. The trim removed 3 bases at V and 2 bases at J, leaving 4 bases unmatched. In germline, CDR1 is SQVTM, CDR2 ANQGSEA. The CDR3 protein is CSVEGQLPYEQYF. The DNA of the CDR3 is TGCAGCGTTGAGGGACAGCTACCCTACGAGCAGTACTTC.

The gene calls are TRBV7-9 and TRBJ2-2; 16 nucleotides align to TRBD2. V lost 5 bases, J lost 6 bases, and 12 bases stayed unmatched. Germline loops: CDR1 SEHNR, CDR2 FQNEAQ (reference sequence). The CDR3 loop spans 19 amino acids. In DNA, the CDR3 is TGTGCCAGCAGCCGGCCCGGGACTAGCGGGAGGGGAGGCGCCGGGGAGCTGTTTTTT. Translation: CASSRPGTSGRGGAGELFF.

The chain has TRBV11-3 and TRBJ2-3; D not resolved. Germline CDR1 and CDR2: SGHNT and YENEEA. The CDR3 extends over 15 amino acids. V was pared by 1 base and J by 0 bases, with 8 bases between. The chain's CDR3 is CASSLGGTSTDTQYF. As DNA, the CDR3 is TGTGCCAGCAGCTTAGGCGGAACTAGCACAGATACGCAGTATTTT.

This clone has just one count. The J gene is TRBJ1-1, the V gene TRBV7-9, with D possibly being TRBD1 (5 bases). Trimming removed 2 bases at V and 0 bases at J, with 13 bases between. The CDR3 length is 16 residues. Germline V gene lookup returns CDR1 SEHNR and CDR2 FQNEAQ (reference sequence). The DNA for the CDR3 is TGTGCCAGCAGCTTACGCGACAGCCCCATGAACACTGAAGCTTTCTTT. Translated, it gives CASSLRDSPMNTEAFF. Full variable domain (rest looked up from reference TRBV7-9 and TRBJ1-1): DTGVSQNPRHKITKRGQNVTFRCDPISEHNRLYWYRQTLGQGPEFLTYFQNEAQLEKSRLLSDRFSAERPKGSFSTLEIQRTEQGDSAMYLCASSLRDSPMNTEAFFGQGTRLTVV.

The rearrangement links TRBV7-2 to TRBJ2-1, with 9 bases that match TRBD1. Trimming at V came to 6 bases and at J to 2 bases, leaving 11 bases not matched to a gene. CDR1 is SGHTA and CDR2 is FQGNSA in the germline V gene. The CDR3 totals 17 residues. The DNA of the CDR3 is TGTGCCAGCAGACCCTTTCTCCGGGACAGGGCCTACAATGAGCAGTTCTTC. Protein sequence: CASRPFLRDRAYNEQFF.

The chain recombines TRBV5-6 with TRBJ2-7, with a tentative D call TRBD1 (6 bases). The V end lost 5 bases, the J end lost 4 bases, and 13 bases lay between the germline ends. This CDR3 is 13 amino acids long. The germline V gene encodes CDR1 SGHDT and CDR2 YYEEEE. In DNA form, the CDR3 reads TGTGCCAGCAGTTGGACAGAATCTTACGAGCAGTACTTC. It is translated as CASSWTESYEQYF.

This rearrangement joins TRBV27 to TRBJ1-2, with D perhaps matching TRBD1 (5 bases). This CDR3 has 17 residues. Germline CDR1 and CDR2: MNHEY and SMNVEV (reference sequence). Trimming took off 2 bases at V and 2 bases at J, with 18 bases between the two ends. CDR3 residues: CASSLQGPWVGNYGYTF. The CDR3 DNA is TGTGCCAGCAGTTTACAGGGACCCTGGGTGGGGAACTATGGCTACACCTTC.

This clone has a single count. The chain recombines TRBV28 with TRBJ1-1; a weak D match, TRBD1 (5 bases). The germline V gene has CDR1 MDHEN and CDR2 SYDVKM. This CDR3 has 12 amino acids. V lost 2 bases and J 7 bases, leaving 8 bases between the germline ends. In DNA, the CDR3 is TGTGCCAGCAGTTTAGACGGGGGTGAAGCTTTCTTT. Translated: CASSLDGGEAFF.

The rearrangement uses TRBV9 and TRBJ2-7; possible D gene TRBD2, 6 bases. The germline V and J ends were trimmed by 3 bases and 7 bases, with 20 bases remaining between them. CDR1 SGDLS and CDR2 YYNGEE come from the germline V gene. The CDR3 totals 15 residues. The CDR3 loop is CASSADGRGRGEQYF. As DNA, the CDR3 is TGTGCCAGCAGCGCCGATGGACGGGGGAGAGGGGAGCAGTACTTC.

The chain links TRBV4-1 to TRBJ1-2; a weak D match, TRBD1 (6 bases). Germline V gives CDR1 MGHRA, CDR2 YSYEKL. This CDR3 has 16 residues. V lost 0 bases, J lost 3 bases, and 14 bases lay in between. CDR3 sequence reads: CASSQDSTGRDYGYTF. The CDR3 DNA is TGCGCCAGCAGCCAAGATTCAACAGGGCGGGACTATGGCTACACCTTC.

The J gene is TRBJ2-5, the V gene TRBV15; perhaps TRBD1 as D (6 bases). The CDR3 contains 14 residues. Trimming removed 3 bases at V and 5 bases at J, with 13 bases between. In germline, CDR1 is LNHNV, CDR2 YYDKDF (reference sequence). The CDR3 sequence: CATSSTGRSETQYF. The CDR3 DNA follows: TGTGCCACCAGCAGTACAGGGAGATCGGAGACCCAGTACTTC.

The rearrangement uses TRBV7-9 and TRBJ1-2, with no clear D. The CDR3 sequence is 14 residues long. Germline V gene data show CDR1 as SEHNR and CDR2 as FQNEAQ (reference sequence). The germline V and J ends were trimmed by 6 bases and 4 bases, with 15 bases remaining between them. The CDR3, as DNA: TGTGCCAGCAGGGAGGAAACACGGGGCTATGGCTACACCTTC. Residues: CASREETRGYGYTF. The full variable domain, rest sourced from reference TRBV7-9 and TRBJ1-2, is DTGVSQNPRHKITKRGQNVTFRCDPISEHNRLYWYRQTLGQGPEFLTYFQNEAQLEKSRLLSDRFSAERPKGSFSTLEIQRTEQGDSAMYLCASREETRGYGYTFGSGTRLTVV.

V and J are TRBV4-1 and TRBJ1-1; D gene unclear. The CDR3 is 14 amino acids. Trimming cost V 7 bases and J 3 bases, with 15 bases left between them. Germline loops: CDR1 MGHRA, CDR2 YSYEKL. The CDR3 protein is CASNPRPGHTEAFF. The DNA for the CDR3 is TGCGCCAGCAACCCTAGGCCAGGTCACACTGAAGCTTTCTTT.

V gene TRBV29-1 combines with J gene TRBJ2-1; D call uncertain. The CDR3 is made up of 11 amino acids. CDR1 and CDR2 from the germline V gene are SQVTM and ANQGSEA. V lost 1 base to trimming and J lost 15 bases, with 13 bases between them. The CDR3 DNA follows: TGCAGCGTTGAAGCATTGGGGAATTGGTTCTTC. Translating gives CSVEALGNWFF.

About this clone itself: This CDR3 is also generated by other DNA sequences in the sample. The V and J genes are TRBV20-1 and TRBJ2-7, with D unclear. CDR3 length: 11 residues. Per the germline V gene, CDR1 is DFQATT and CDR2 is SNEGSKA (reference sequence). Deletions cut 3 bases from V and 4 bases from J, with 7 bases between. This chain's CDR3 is CSARTSYEQYF. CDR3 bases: TGCAGTGCTAGGACCTCATACGAGCAGTACTTC.

CDR3 sequence (DNA): TGTGCCAGCAACAGGAACACCGGGGAGCTGTTTTTT. It is translated as CASNRNTGELFF. V gene TRBV19 combines with J gene TRBJ2-2, with D uncertain. The CDR3 has 12 amino acids. V lost 9 bases, J lost 1 base, and 6 bases lay in between. The germline V gene has CDR1 LNHDA and CDR2 SQIVND (reference sequence). Filled out from reference TRBV19 and TRBJ2-2, the complete variable domain reads DGGITQSPKYLFRKEGQNVTLSCEQNLNHDAMYWYRQDPGQGLRLIYYSQIVNDFQKGDIAEGYSVSREKKESFPLTVTSAQKNPTAFYLCASNRNTGELFFGEGSRLTVL.

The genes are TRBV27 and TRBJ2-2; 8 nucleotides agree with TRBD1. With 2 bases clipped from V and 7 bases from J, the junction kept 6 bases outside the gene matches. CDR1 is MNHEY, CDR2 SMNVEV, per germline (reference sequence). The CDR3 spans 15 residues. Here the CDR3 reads CASSLGQGHHGELFF. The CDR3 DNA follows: TGTGCCAGCAGTTTAGGACAGGGTCATCACGGGGAGCTGTTTTTT.

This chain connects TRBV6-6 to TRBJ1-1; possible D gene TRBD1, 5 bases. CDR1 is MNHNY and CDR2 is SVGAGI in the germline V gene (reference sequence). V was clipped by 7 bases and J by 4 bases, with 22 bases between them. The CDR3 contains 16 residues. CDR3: CASTWAGGGKGTEAFF. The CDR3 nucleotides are TGTGCCAGCACTTGGGCCGGTGGGGGTAAGGGCACTGAAGCTTTCTTT.

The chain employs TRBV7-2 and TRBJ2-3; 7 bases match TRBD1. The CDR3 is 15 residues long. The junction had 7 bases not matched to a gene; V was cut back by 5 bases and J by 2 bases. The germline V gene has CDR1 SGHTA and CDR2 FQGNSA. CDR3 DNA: TGTGCCAGCAGCCCGGACGGACAGGTCACAGATACGCAGTATTTT. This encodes CASSPDGQVTDTQYF.